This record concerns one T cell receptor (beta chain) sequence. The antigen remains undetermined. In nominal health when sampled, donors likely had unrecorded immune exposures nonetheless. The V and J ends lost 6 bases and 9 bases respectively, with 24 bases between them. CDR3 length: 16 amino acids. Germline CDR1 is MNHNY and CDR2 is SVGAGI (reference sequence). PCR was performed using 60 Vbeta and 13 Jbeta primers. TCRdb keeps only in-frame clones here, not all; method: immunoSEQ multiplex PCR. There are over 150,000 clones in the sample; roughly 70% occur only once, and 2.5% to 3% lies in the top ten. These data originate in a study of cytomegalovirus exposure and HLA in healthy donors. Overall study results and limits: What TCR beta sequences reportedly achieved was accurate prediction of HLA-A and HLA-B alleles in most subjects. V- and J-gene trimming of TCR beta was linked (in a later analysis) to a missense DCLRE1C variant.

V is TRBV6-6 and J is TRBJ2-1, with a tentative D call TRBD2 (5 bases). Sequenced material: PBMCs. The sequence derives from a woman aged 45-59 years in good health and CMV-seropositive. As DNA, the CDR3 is TGTGCCAGCAGCATTAGGACGGGGTCCAGGATGGGTGAGCAGTTCTTC. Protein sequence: CASSIRTGSRMGEQFF.